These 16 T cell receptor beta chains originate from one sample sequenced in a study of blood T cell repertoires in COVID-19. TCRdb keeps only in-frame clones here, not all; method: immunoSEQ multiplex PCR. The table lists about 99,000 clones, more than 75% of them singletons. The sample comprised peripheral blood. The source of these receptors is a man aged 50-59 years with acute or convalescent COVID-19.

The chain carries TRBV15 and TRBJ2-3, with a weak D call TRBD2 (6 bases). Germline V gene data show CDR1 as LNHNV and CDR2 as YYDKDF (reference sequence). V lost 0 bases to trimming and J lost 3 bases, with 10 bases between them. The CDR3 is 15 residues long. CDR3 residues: CATSRDRLGTDTQYF. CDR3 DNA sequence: TGTGCCACCAGCAGAGATCGACTAGGAACAGATACGCAGTATTTT.

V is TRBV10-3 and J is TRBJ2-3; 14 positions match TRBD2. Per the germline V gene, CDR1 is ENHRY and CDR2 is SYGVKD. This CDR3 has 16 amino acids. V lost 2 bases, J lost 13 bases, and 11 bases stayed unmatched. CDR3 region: CAISEEPGLAGVLKYF. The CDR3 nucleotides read TGTGCCATCAGTGAGGAGCCGGGACTAGCGGGAGTCTTGAAGTATTTT.

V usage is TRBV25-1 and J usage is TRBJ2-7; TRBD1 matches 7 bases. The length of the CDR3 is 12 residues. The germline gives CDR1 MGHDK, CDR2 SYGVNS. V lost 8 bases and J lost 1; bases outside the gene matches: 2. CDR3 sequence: CASRDSSYEQYF. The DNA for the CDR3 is TGTGCCAGCCGGGACAGTTCCTACGAGCAGTACTTC.

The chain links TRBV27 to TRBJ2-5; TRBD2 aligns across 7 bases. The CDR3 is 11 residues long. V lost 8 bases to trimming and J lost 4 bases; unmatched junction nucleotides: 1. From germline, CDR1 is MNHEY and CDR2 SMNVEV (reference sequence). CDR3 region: CASSGGETQYF. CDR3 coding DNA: TGTGCCAGCTCGGGGGGAGAGACCCAGTACTTC.

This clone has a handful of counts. For the CDR3, the DNA is TGTGCCAGCAGCGCCCCCGGGACTAGCTTAGTTACGCAGTATTTT. Translating it yields CASSAPGTSLVTQYF. The V gene is TRBV9, the J gene TRBJ2-3, with TRBD2 matching over 9 bases. In germline, CDR1 is SGDLS, CDR2 YYNGEE. The CDR3 runs 15 residues. Trimming took 3 bases from V and 8 from J; bases not matched to a gene: 10.

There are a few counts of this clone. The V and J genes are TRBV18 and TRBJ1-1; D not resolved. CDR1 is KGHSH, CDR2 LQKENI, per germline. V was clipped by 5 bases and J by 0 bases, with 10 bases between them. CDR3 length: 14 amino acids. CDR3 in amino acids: CASSRQPMNTEAFF. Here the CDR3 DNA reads TGTGCCAGCTCAAGACAACCCATGAACACTGAAGCTTTCTTT.

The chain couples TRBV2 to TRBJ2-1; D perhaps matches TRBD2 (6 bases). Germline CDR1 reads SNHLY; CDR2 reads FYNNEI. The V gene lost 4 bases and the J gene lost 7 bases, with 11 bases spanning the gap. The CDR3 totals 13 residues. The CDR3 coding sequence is TGTGCCAGCAGTGGACTGGGGAGGAATGAGCAGTTCTTC. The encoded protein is CASSGLGRNEQFF.

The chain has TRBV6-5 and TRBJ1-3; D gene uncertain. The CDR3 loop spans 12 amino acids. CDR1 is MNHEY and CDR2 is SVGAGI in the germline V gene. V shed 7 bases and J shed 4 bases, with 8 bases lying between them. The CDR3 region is CASTLGGNTIYF. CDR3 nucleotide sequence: TGTGCCAGCACCCTCGGGGGAAACACCATATATTTT.

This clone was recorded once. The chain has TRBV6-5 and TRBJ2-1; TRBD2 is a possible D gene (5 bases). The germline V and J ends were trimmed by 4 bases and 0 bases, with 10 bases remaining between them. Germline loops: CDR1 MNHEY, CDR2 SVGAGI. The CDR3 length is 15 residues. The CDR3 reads CASSLASSSYNEQFF. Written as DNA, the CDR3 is TGTGCCAGCAGTTTAGCGAGTAGCTCCTACAATGAGCAGTTCTTC.

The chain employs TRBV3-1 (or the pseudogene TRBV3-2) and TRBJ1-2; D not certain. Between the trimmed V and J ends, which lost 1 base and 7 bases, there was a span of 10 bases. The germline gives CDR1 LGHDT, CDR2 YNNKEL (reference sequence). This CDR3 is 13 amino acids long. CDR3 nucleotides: TGTGCCAGCAGCCAAGTCAGACTGGGTGGCTACACCTTC. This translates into CASSQVRLGGYTF.

The CDR3 loop reads CASSLDRTLYEQYF. The CDR3 DNA sequence: TGTGCCAGCAGTTTAGACAGAACCCTTTACGAGCAGTACTTC. This chain joins TRBV27 and TRBJ2-7; a weak D match, TRBD1 (5 bases). From germline, CDR1 is MNHEY and CDR2 SMNVEV (reference sequence). Trimming removed 2 bases from V and 4 bases from J, with 12 bases in between. The CDR3 runs to 14 residues.

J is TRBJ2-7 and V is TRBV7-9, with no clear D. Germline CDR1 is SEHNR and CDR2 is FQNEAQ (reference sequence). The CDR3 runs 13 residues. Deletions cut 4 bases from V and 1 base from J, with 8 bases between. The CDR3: CASSSRKSYEQYF. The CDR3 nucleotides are TGTGCCAGCAGCTCCAGAAAATCCTACGAGCAGTACTTC.

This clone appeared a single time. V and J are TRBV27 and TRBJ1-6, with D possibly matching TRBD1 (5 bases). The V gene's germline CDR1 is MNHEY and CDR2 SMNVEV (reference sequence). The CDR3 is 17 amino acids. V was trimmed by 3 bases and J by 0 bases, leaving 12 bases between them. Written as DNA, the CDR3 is TGTGCCAGCAGTTTCGGACACCAGAGCTCCTATAATTCACCCCTCCACTTT. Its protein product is CASSFGHQSSYNSPLHF.

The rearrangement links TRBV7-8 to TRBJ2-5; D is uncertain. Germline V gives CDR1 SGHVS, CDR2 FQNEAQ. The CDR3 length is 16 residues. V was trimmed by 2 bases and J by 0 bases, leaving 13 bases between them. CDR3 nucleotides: TGTGCCAGCAGCTTATCGGTCGGGTCGTACCAAGAGACCCAGTACTTC. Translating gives CASSLSVGSYQETQYF.

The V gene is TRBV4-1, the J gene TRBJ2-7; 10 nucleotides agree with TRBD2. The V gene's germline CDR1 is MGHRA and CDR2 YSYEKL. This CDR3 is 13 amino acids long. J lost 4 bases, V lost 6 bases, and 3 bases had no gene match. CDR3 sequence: CASSKLAGYEQYF. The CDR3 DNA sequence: TGCGCCAGCAGTAAACTAGCGGGATACGAGCAGTACTTC.

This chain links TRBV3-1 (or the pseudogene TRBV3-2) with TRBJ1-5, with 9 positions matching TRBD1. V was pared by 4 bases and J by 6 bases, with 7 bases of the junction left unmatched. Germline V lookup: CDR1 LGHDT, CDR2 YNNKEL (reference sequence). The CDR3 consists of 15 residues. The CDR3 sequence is CASSLTGTGTQPQHF. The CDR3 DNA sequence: TGTGCCAGCAGCCTAACCGGGACAGGGACTCAGCCCCAGCATTTT.